In this sample, the clone carrying this TCR beta chain turned up a few times. Its antigen is unidentified. The data derive from a study of cytomegalovirus exposure and HLA in healthy donors. Study findings and constraints: Analyzed later, most CMV-associated TCR beta chains appeared HLA-restricted. TCR beta V segments were, for the most part, productive about 87% or about 30% of the time in an earlier analysis. Researchers catalogued under 200 TCR beta chains as cytomegalovirus-associated.

Primers: 60 Vbeta forward and 13 Jbeta reverse. Under the authors' procedure: An analysis performed later counted about 80 million unique TCR beta chains (approximately 10 million of them shared). TCRdb's copy holds only in-frame clones and misses some; the assay was immunoSEQ multiplex PCR. From that table come the V and J calls and clone size; the DNA was used to work out D and trimming. The sample contains over 150,000 clones, approximately 80% of which appear only once. The CDR3 contains 14 residues. The V gene lost 8 bases and the J gene lost 3 bases, with 14 bases spanning the gap. Germline assignment: CDR1 SEHNR and CDR2 FQNEAQ (reference sequence).

Material for sequencing was PBMCs. V is TRBV7-9 and J is TRBJ1-3, with no clear D. The clonotype comes from a woman aged 40 to 50 in good health and CMV-seropositive. CDR3 nucleotide sequence: TGTGCCAGCTCGAGCCTGAGATATGGAAACACCATATATTTT. Residues: CASSSLRYGNTIYF.